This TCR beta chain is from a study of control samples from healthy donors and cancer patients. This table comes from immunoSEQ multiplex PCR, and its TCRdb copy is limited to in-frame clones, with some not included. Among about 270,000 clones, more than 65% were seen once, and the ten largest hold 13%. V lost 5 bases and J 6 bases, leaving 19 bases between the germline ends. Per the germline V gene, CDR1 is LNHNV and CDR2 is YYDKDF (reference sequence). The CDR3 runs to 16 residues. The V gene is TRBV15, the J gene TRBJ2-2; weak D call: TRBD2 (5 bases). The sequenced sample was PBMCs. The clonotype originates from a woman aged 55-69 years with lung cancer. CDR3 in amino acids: CATSLNRGSRPGELFF. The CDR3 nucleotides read TGTGCCACCAGCCTTAATCGCGGGTCTCGGCCCGGGGAGCTGTTTTTT. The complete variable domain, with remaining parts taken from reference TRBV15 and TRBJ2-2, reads DAMVIQNPRYQVTQFGKPVTLSCSQTLNHNVMYWYQQKSSQAPKLLFHYYDKDFNNEADTPDNFQSRRPNTSFCFLDIRSPGLGDTAMYLCATSLNRGSRPGELFFGEGSRLTVL.